Sequencing of this T cell receptor beta chain was carried out in a study of blood T cells in healthy people across ages. Worth noting for this clonotype: Its target is not known.

The study, taken as a whole, reports: Nothing was known about donor CMV status, and this possibly confounded expanded clonotype changes.

Collection of around 10 milliliters of peripheral blood was performed for each donor. Combining a sample-barcoded 5' primer with a J-beta primer mix, a second PCR ran for about 7 to 12 cycles. One entry per CDR3 protein results from TCRdb running MiXCR on the 5' RACE reads. The sample has about 680,000 distinct CDR3 sequences, more than 40% seen once. Germline values: CDR1 SGHRS, CDR2 YFSETQ. V shed 1 base, J shed 1 base, and the junction held 7 bases outside the gene matches. The CDR3 covers 16 residues. This chain connects TRBV5-1 to TRBJ1-1; 7 nucleotides match TRBD1. The sequence derives from a woman aged 55 to 70 in good health. The source material was blood. The CDR3 bases are TGCGCCAGCAGCTTGTCACCGGGACAGACGAACACTGAAGCTTTCTTT. Translated: CASSLSPGQTNTEAFF.